One and the same sample provided the 31 T cell receptor beta chains below, sequenced in a study of control samples from healthy donors and cancer patients. Some clones are missing from TCRdb's copy, which holds only in-frame ones; the method was immunoSEQ multiplex PCR. The data show 95,000 to 130,000 clones, 80% to 90% seen once. Sequencing was done on a sample of PBMCs. Receptor source: a woman between 50 and 59 years old with colorectal cancer.

This chain joins TRBV27 and TRBJ2-4; D not resolved. V lost 2 bases and J lost 6, with 11 bases in between. CDR1 MNHEY and CDR2 SMNVEV come from the germline V gene (reference sequence). The CDR3 length is 14 residues. CDR3 in amino acids: CASSLSGQINIQYF. The DNA of the CDR3 is TGTGCCAGCAGTTTAAGTGGGCAGATAAACATTCAGTACTTC.

The J gene is TRBJ2-1, the V gene TRBV11-2; D remains unclear. Trimming removed 1 base from V and 3 bases from J, with 7 bases in between. There are 14 residues in the CDR3. CDR1 SGHAT and CDR2 FQNNGV come from the germline V gene. The CDR3 DNA reads as TGTGCCAGCAGCTTAGGTGTCGTCTACAATGAGCAGTTCTTC. Its protein is CASSLGVVYNEQFF.

The V gene is TRBV29-1, the J gene TRBJ1-1; tentative D call: TRBD1 (6 bases). The V end was cut by 6 bases, the J end by 6 bases, with 20 bases between. The CDR3 totals 14 residues. Germline V lookup: CDR1 SQVTM, CDR2 ANQGSEA. The CDR3 DNA follows: TGCAGCGTGGGGGGACAAGGAACAATGGCTGAAGCTTTCTTT. Encoded protein: CSVGGQGTMAEAFF.

This chain joins TRBV19 and TRBJ1-5; D might be TRBD1 (6 bases). The germline V gene has CDR1 LNHDA and CDR2 SQIVND (reference sequence). V lost 6 bases, J lost 0 bases, and 12 bases lay in between. This CDR3 comprises 15 residues. CDR3 sequence reads: CASSRRTDSNQPQHF. The CDR3 DNA reads as TGTGCCAGTAGCAGGAGGACAGATAGCAATCAGCCCCAGCATTTT.

A note on this clone: Germline and junction disagree at one end, which may indicate a read error. V gene TRBV7-9 combines with J gene TRBJ1-2, with a weak D call TRBD1 (5 bases). Germline lookup yields CDR1 SEHNR and CDR2 FQNEAQ (reference sequence). The CDR3 has 15 amino acids. CDR3 bases: TGTGCCAGCAGCGTAGCCGGGACTCCCAACTATGGCTACACCTTC. Translated, it gives CASSVAGTPNYGYTF.

About this clone: The same CDR3 is also encoded by other DNA sequences in this sample. The V call is TRBV7-2, the J call TRBJ1-2; D call uncertain. Germline V CDR1 and CDR2: SGHTA, FQGNSA. V was clipped by 0 bases and J by 7 bases, with 9 bases between them. The CDR3 has 13 amino acids. This CDR3 is CASSLAGSGGYTF. The CDR3 nucleotides are TGTGCCAGCAGCTTAGCCGGGTCGGGTGGCTACACCTTC.

The rearrangement links TRBV13 to TRBJ2-7; 8 bases align to TRBD1. The CDR3 length is 14 residues. J gave up 4 bases and V 2 bases, and 4 bases lay outside the gene matches. Germline CDR1 reads PRHDT; CDR2 reads FYEKMQ (reference sequence). CDR3 nucleotide sequence: TGTGCCAGCAGCTTATGGACAGGGAAATACGAGCAGTACTTC. Protein product: CASSLWTGKYEQYF.

The J gene is TRBJ1-1, the V gene TRBV18; a possible D gene is TRBD1 (5 bases). The ends were cut back, 6 bases at V and 3 bases at J, with 14 bases in the middle. Looked up from germline, CDR1 is KGHSH and CDR2 is LQKENI. The CDR3 runs to 14 residues. The CDR3 region has the DNA TGTGCCAGCTCCCCGGGGCATCGGGACACTGAAGCTTTCTTT. Protein product: CASSPGHRDTEAFF.

The chain employs TRBV5-3 and TRBJ1-5; the match to TRBD1 covers 8 bases. TRBV5-3 is marked as an open reading frame, function uncertain. CDR3 length equals 14 residues. V shed 5 bases, J shed 7 bases, and the junction held 8 bases outside the gene matches. CDR3 amino acids: CARSWTGWSQPQHF. As DNA, the CDR3 is TGTGCCAGAAGTTGGACAGGGTGGAGCCAGCCCCAGCATTTT.

The chain is built from TRBV9 and TRBJ2-3; 11 nucleotides match TRBD2. In germline, CDR1 is SGDLS, CDR2 YYNGEE. V was pared by 0 bases and J by 1 base, with 4 bases of the junction left unmatched. The CDR3 has 17 residues. The CDR3 DNA follows: TGTGCCAGCAGCGTAGGTAGCGGGGGGGCCCGCACAGATACGCAGTATTTT. Residues: CASSVGSGGARTDTQYF.

The gene calls are TRBV6-5 and TRBJ1-2, with D possibly TRBD1 on 5 matching bases. The CDR3 runs 13 residues. Trimming took off 5 bases at V and 7 bases at J, with 14 bases between the two ends. Per the germline V gene, CDR1 is MNHEY and CDR2 is SVGAGI. CDR3 bases: TGTGCCAGCAGTCCCCCGGGACTCGGTGGCTACACCTTC. This encodes CASSPPGLGGYTF.

The chain joins TRBV19 to TRBJ1-1; 7 bases match TRBD1. V shed 3 bases, J shed 1 base, and the junction held 8 bases outside the gene matches. The CDR3 has 16 residues. The V gene's germline CDR1 is LNHDA and CDR2 SQIVND (reference sequence). CDR3 residues: CASSIGGNRGNTEAFF. The CDR3 DNA reads as TGTGCCAGTAGTATTGGGGGGAACAGGGGGAACACTGAAGCTTTCTTT.

This clone came up a few times. The chain is built from TRBV6-5 and TRBJ1-5; no clear D. Trimming took 6 bases from V and 9 from J, leaving 12 bases between them. The CDR3 sequence is 12 residues long. Germline values: CDR1 MNHEY, CDR2 SVGAGI. CDR3 in amino acids: CASSLTNSPQHF. The CDR3 nucleotides are TGTGCCAGCAGCCTTACGAATTCGCCCCAGCATTTT.

This sequence joins TRBV2 and TRBJ2-5; 8 bases match TRBD1. V was clipped by 7 bases and J by 4 bases; unmatched bases: 8. The CDR3 covers 14 residues. Germline CDR1 reads SNHLY; CDR2 reads FYNNEI. CDR3 in DNA: TGTGCCAGCAAGCGAGGACAGGGTGGAGAGACCCAGTACTTC. Translation: CASKRGQGGETQYF.

The V call is TRBV12-3 or TRBV12-4, the J call TRBJ2-7; TRBD1 might be the D (6 bases). This CDR3 has 13 residues. V was clipped by 5 bases and J by 9 bases, with 17 bases between them. CDR3 amino acids: CASSELGAAVQYF. The DNA of the CDR3 is TGTGCCAGCAGTGAGCTGGGGGCCGCGGTGCAGTACTTC.

The rearrangement joins TRBV19 to TRBJ2-6, with D perhaps matching TRBD2 (7 bases). The CDR3 runs to 17 residues. The ends were cut back, 4 bases at V and 1 base at J, with 14 bases in the middle. Germline V CDR1 and CDR2: LNHDA, SQIVND (reference sequence). CDR3 nucleotides: TGTGCCAGTAGTACCCAAGGGGGGGCGTCTGGGGCCAACGTCCTGACTTTC. Translation: CASSTQGGASGANVLTF.

The chain employs TRBV27 and TRBJ1-5, with 7 positions matching TRBD1. Germline V gives CDR1 MNHEY, CDR2 SMNVEV (reference sequence). This CDR3 spans 15 amino acids. V dropped 5 bases and J dropped 0; count of bases not matched to a gene: 4. The CDR3 loop is CASSPRDSSNQPQHF. For the CDR3, the DNA is TGTGCCAGCAGTCCCCGGGACAGTAGCAATCAGCCCCAGCATTTT.

The V and J genes are TRBV2 and TRBJ1-4; D may be TRBD1 (5 bases). Per the germline V gene, CDR1 is SNHLY and CDR2 is FYNNEI. V lost 7 bases and J 4 bases, leaving 13 bases between the germline ends. This CDR3 is built from 14 residues. This CDR3 reads CASMGGYGNEKLFF. DNA for the CDR3: TGTGCCAGCATGGGGGGGTATGGTAATGAAAAACTGTTTTTT. The full variable domain, rest sourced from reference TRBV2 and TRBJ1-4, is EPEVTQTPSHQVTQMGQEVILRCVPISNHLYFYWYRQILGQKVEFLVSFYNNEISEKSEIFDDQFSVERPDGSNFTLKIRSTKLEDSAMYFCASMGGYGNEKLFFGSGTQLSVL.

Remarks on this clone: Other nucleotide sequences from this sample produce the same CDR3. The CDR3 region has the DNA TGTGCCAGCAGCTTAAGGCTAGCGGGAAACACCGGGGAGCTGTTTTTT. Amino acids: CASSLRLAGNTGELFF. The chain has TRBV7-8 and TRBJ2-2; 9 bases map to TRBD2. The germline V gene encodes CDR1 SGHVS and CDR2 FQNEAQ. This CDR3 spans 16 amino acids. The V gene end was trimmed by 2 bases and the J gene end by 2 bases; junction bases not matched to a gene: 3.

The chain uses TRBV15 and TRBJ1-4, with a possible D match to TRBD1 (5 bases). The CDR3 extends over 16 amino acids. CDR1 and CDR2 from the germline V gene are LNHNV and YYDKDF (reference sequence). The V and J ends lost 7 bases and 0 bases respectively, with 15 bases between them. The CDR3 reads CATTQGRGPTNEKLFF. The DNA of the CDR3 is TGTGCCACCACCCAGGGAAGGGGCCCAACTAATGAAAAACTGTTTTTT.

The CDR3 loop reads CASSPLSTDTQYF. The CDR3 region has the DNA TGTGCCAGCAGCCCACTCAGCACAGATACGCAGTATTTT. This sequence joins TRBV9 and TRBJ2-3; D uncertain. Per the germline V gene, CDR1 is SGDLS and CDR2 is YYNGEE. This CDR3 is 13 amino acids long. Trimming stripped 4 bases from V and 0 bases from J, with 6 bases between.

The chain carries TRBV7-2 and TRBJ2-1, with a weak D call TRBD1 (5 bases). Per germline, CDR1 SGHTA and CDR2 FQGNSA. V was shortened by 2 bases and J by 3 bases, with 14 bases between the two germline ends. The CDR3 is made up of 16 amino acids. As DNA, the CDR3 is TGTGCCAGCAGCTTATTGGCCAGGGTGAGCTACAATGAGCAGTTCTTC. Protein product: CASSLLARVSYNEQFF.

The V call is TRBV27, the J call TRBJ2-7; 9 positions agree with TRBD1. Germline assignment: CDR1 MNHEY and CDR2 SMNVEV (reference sequence). J lost 5 bases, V lost 7 bases, and 12 bases had no gene match. The CDR3 has 15 amino acids. The CDR3 bases are TGTGCCAGCAAGACTCTTGGACAGGGGAGGGACGAGCAGTACTTC. Amino acid sequence: CASKTLGQGRDEQYF.

This chain links TRBV30 with TRBJ2-7; D ambiguous. This CDR3 has 15 amino acids. V lost 0 bases, J lost 1 base, and 13 bases lay in between. CDR1 is GTSNPN and CDR2 is SVGIG in the germline V gene (reference sequence). As DNA, the CDR3 is TGTGCCTGGAGTGTACGAGGAGCACGGTCCTACGAGCAGTACTTC. Its protein is CAWSVRGARSYEQYF.

V usage is TRBV25-1 and J usage is TRBJ1-6; the D gene is possibly TRBD1 (5 bases). Germline V lookup: CDR1 MGHDK, CDR2 SYGVNS. The CDR3 runs 13 residues. The V end lost 6 bases, the J end lost 5 bases, and 8 bases lay between the germline ends. CDR3 sequence (DNA): TGTGCCAGCAGGACAGTAGATAATTCACCCCTCCACTTT. Translating it yields CASRTVDNSPLHF.

The chain joins TRBV23-1 to TRBJ1-2; 7 bases match TRBD1. TRBV23-1 has ORF status, its function being uncertain. Trimming took 6 bases from V and 1 from J; bases not matched to a gene: 14. This CDR3 is built from 17 residues. The CDR3 region is CASRTTPGQSVNYGYTF. CDR3 nucleotide sequence: TGCGCCAGCAGAACGACGCCGGGACAGTCTGTTAACTATGGCTACACCTTC.

This clone was found once. The chain has TRBV27 and TRBJ2-7; D perhaps matches TRBD1 (6 bases). Germline CDR1 and CDR2: MNHEY and SMNVEV (reference sequence). CDR3 length: 14 residues. Trimming left V 5 bases short and J 3 bases short, with 14 bases between. This CDR3 is CASSTDSPSYEQYF. The CDR3 DNA is TGTGCCAGCAGTACGGACAGCCCAAGCTACGAGCAGTACTTC.

The V call is TRBV19, the J call TRBJ1-5; D uncertain. V lost 3 bases, J lost 7 bases, and 13 bases lay in between. The CDR3 totals 14 residues. The germline V gene has CDR1 LNHDA and CDR2 SQIVND (reference sequence). The CDR3 nucleotides are TGTGCCAGTAGTATCCCAGGCACCGGCCAGCCCCAGCATTTT. Translation: CASSIPGTGQPQHF.

This sequence joins TRBV7-9 and TRBJ2-3; D gene uncertain. There are 12 residues in the CDR3. Trimming took off 2 bases at V and 5 bases at J, with 5 bases between the two ends. CDR1 and CDR2 from the germline V gene are SEHNR and FQNEAQ (reference sequence). The CDR3 DNA sequence: TGTGCCAGCAGCTTATTTCGAGATACGCAGTATTTT. It is translated as CASSLFRDTQYF. Based on the CDR3 plus reference TRBV7-9 and TRBJ2-3, the full variable domain is DTGVSQNPRHKITKRGQNVTFRCDPISEHNRLYWYRQTLGQGPEFLTYFQNEAQLEKSRLLSDRFSAERPKGSFSTLEIQRTEQGDSAMYLCASSLFRDTQYFGPGTRLTVL.

This clone was seen once. J is TRBJ2-5 and V is TRBV9; D gene unclear. This CDR3 region has 15 residues. Trimming took off 0 bases at V and 0 bases at J, with 9 bases between the two ends. From germline, CDR1 is SGDLS and CDR2 YYNGEE. The CDR3 nucleotides read TGTGCCAGCAGCGTAGTGGGCGGAAACCAAGAGACCCAGTACTTC. This translates into CASSVVGGNQETQYF.

J is TRBJ1-3 and V is TRBV6-5, with TRBD1 matching 8 bases. The CDR3 sequence is 14 residues long. The ends lost 6 bases at V and 4 bases at J; junction bases unmatched: 5. Germline CDR1 reads MNHEY; CDR2 reads SVGAGI. Here the CDR3 reads CASSGQGTGNTIYF. The CDR3 nucleotides are TGTGCCAGCAGCGGACAGGGAACGGGAAACACCATATATTTT.